These 19 T cell receptor beta chains were sequenced from one sample in a study of identical twins. TCRdb re-called the 5' RACE reads with MiXCR, one entry per CDR3 protein. The profile shows 250,000 or so distinct CDR3 sequences, approximately 7% of them singletons. This sample was also put to use in a study of yellow fever vaccine responses in identical twins.

What was sequenced was memory (CD45RO+) T cells sorted from blood. The source is a woman between 18 and 29 years old in good health.

This chain uses TRBV12-3 or TRBV12-4 with TRBJ1-5; a weak D match, TRBD1 (5 bases). The CDR3 covers 17 residues. V lost 2 bases and J lost 5, with 19 bases in between. The CDR3 reads CASSLYRRLAGDQPQHF. The CDR3 DNA follows: TGTGCCAGCAGTTTATACCGCCGGCTCGCGGGGGATCAGCCCCAGCATTTT.

Many counts were recorded for this clonotype. The V and J genes are TRBV29-1 and TRBJ2-5; 8 bases line up with TRBD1. CDR1 is SQVTM, CDR2 ANQGSEA, per germline. The CDR3 runs to 13 residues. V lost 5 bases to trimming and J lost 5 bases; unmatched junction nucleotides: 7. DNA of the CDR3: TGCAGCGTTAATGACAGGGGAAGGGAGACCCAGTACTTC. This sequence encodes CSVNDRGRETQYF.

Regarding this clonotype: Germline is not matched at one junction end, which may reflect a read error. This chain connects TRBV27 to TRBJ2-7; D is unresolved. The CDR3 has 11 amino acids. Germline CDR1 MNHEY, CDR2 SMNVEV (reference sequence). CDR3 amino acids: CASRRNYEQYF. The CDR3 nucleotides read TGTGCGAGCAGGCGGAATTACGAGCAGTACTTC.

The chain couples TRBV12-3 or TRBV12-4 to TRBJ2-7; D may be TRBD1 (6 bases). CDR3 length: 12 residues. The ends were cut back, 7 bases at V and 5 bases at J, with 12 bases in the middle. The CDR3 DNA sequence: TGTGCCAGCACAACCCAGGGGAACGAGCAGTACTTC. It yields the protein CASTTQGNEQYF.

This clonotype appeared many times. The rearrangement uses TRBV24-1 and TRBJ2-2; D gene uncertain. This CDR3 has 17 amino acids. V was trimmed by 4 bases and J by 0 bases, leaving 14 bases between them. Germline CDR1 reads KGHDR; CDR2 reads SFDVKD. CDR3 amino acids: CATSDNVYRPNTGELFF. The CDR3 DNA reads as TGTGCCACCAGTGACAACGTGTACCGTCCGAACACCGGGGAGCTGTTTTTT.

This sequence joins TRBV3-1 and TRBJ1-4, with D perhaps matching TRBD1 (5 bases). CDR1 is LGHDT, CDR2 YNNKEL, per germline (reference sequence). V was clipped by 1 base and J by 11 bases, with 14 bases between them. This CDR3 contains 14 residues. In DNA form, the CDR3 reads TGTGCCAGCAGCCAAGTCTCCGGATGGGGGAAACTGTTTTTT. It is translated as CASSQVSGWGKLFF.

This clonotype was recorded many times. The rearrangement uses TRBV20-1 and TRBJ1-5; a possible D gene is TRBD1 (5 bases). CDR3 length equals 13 residues. Trimming took off 3 bases at V and 3 bases at J, with 9 bases between the two ends. Per germline, CDR1 DFQATT and CDR2 SNEGSKA (reference sequence). The CDR3 bases are TGCAGTGCTAGTGGGGGTGTCAATCAGCCCCAGCATTTT. Residues: CSASGGVNQPQHF.

The table lists this clonotype with many counts. CDR3 region: CASSLEGGTFSYEQYF. The CDR3 DNA sequence: TGCGCCAGCAGCTTGGAGGGGGGGACTTTCTCCTACGAGCAGTACTTC. The chain recombines TRBV5-1 with TRBJ2-7, with a possible D match to TRBD2 (7 bases). Germline V lookup: CDR1 SGHRS, CDR2 YFSETQ. This CDR3 contains 16 residues. V was pared by 0 bases and J by 0 bases, with 13 bases between.

This clonotype showed up many times. This sequence joins TRBV5-1 and TRBJ2-6; D unclear. The V end lost 5 bases, the J end lost 1 base, and 7 bases lay between the germline ends. The CDR3 is 14 amino acids. Germline-derived CDR1 and CDR2 are SGHRS and YFSETQ. The CDR3 reads CASRLNSGANVLTF. The DNA for the CDR3 is TGCGCCAGCAGGTTAAATTCTGGGGCCAACGTCCTGACTTTC.

This clonotype was observed at least ten times. V is TRBV12-3 or TRBV12-4 and J is TRBJ1-1; D remains ambiguous. V was cut by 3 bases and J by 1 base, with 9 bases left in between. CDR3 length: 14 residues. CDR3 loop: CASSFFQENTEAFF. Here the CDR3 DNA reads TGTGCCAGCAGTTTTTTTCAGGAGAACACTGAAGCTTTCTTT.

This clonotype showed up just a few times. The CDR3 bases are TGCAGTGCCCTTATCCCTAGCGGATCCTACGAGCAGTACTTC. It is translated as CSALIPSGSYEQYF. This rearrangement joins TRBV20-1 to TRBJ2-7; the match to TRBD2 covers 7 bases. This CDR3 comprises 14 residues. The junction had 9 bases not matched to a gene; V was cut back by 6 bases and J by 1 base. Per germline, CDR1 DFQATT and CDR2 SNEGSKA (reference sequence).

This clonotype was seen ten or more times. This chain uses TRBV20-1 with TRBJ2-1, with D possibly TRBD2 on 5 matching bases. Deletions cut 4 bases from V and 9 bases from J, with 19 bases between. The germline V gene encodes CDR1 DFQATT and CDR2 SNEGSKA (reference sequence). The CDR3 has 14 residues. In nucleotides, the CDR3 is TGCAGTGCTACTGGGCGTGGAGGCGGAGGTGAGCAGTTCTTC. Protein: CSATGRGGGGEQFF.

The table lists this clonotype with many counts. In nucleotides, the CDR3 is TGTGCCAGCAAAGGACAGGGGAACACTGAAGCTTTCTTT. Encoded protein: CASKGQGNTEAFF. The chain couples TRBV25-1 to TRBJ1-1; 8 bases line up with TRBD1. The V gene end was trimmed by 7 bases and the J gene end by 1 base; junction bases not matched to a gene: 2. CDR3 size: 13 residues. Germline loops: CDR1 MGHDK, CDR2 SYGVNS.

The chain joins TRBV6-5 to TRBJ1-4, with TRBD1 matching over 8 bases. This CDR3 has 15 amino acids. The junction had 6 bases not matched to a gene; V was cut back by 6 bases and J by 3 bases. Germline V CDR1 and CDR2: MNHEY, SVGAGI. This chain's CDR3 is CASSYTGGSNEKLFF. The DNA of the CDR3 is TGTGCCAGCAGCTACACAGGGGGATCTAATGAAAAACTGTTTTTT.

This sequence joins TRBV7-2 and TRBJ2-4; D call uncertain. This CDR3 is built from 12 residues. Germline CDR1 SGHTA, CDR2 FQGNSA. Trimming removed 1 base from V and 12 bases from J, with 10 bases in between. CDR3 bases: TGTGCCAGCAGCTTAGGGTCTTGCCCTCAGTACTTC. Its translation is CASSLGSCPQYF.

This clonotype was detected ten times or more. This rearrangement joins TRBV7-4 to TRBJ2-7; no reliable D call. V lost 2 bases and J lost 1, with 15 bases in between. This CDR3 has 16 amino acids. From germline, CDR1 is SGHVT and CDR2 SQSDAQ. The CDR3 coding sequence is TGTGCCAGCAGCTTATATATCTCTAGGGAATCCTACGAGCAGTACTTC. Amino acids: CASSLYISRESYEQYF.

The chain couples TRBV6-1 to TRBJ2-3, with 12 bases that match TRBD1. V shed 6 bases and J 9 bases; nucleotides not matched to a gene: 7. The V gene's germline CDR1 is MNHNS and CDR2 SASEGT. CDR3 length: 14 amino acids. The CDR3 nucleotides read TGTGCCAGCAGCAAGCCGGGACAGGGGGCCACGCAGTATTTT. Translated: CASSKPGQGATQYF.

This clonotype was counted at least ten times. J is TRBJ2-5 and V is TRBV2, with TRBD1 matching over 10 bases. V gave up 5 bases and J gave up 4 bases; unmatched junction bases: 10. The CDR3 totals 16 residues. CDR1 is SNHLY and CDR2 is FYNNEI in the germline V gene. The CDR3 bases are TGTGCCAGCAGTACCGGGACAGGGGACTTTGGAGAGACCCAGTACTTC. It specifies CASSTGTGDFGETQYF.

This clonotype has just a few counts. This chain links TRBV27 with TRBJ1-6; no definite D call. V was pared by 1 base and J by 7 bases, with 14 bases between. The CDR3 runs 16 residues. Germline V gives CDR1 MNHEY, CDR2 SMNVEV (reference sequence). The CDR3: CASSLFGPTRNSPLHF. For the CDR3, the DNA is TGTGCCAGCAGTTTATTCGGGCCAACCAGGAATTCACCCCTCCACTTT.